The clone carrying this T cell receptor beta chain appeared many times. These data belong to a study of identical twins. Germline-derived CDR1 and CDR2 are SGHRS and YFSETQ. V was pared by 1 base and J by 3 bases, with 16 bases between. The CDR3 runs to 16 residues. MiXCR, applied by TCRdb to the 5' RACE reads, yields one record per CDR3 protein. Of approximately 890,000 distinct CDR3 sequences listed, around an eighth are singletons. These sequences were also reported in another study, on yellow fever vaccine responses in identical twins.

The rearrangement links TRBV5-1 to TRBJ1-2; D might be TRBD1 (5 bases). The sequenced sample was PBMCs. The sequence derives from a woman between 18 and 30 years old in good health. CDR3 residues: CASSLLSPGFDYGYTF. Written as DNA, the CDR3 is TGCGCCAGCAGCTTGTTATCGCCAGGGTTCGACTATGGCTACACCTTC.